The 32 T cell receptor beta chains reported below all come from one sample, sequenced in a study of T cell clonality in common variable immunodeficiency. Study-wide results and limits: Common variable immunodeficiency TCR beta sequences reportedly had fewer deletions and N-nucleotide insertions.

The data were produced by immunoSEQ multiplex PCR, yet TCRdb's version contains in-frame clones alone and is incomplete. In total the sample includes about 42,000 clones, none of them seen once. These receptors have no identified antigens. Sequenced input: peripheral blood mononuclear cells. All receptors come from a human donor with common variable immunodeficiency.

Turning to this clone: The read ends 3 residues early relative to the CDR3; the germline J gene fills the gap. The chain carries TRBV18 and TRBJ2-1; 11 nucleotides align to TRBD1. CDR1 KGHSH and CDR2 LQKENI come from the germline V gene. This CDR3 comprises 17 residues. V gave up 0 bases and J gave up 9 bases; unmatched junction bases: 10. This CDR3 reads CASSPPAGTGGGSEQFF. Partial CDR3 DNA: TGTGCCAGCTCACCACCAGCCGGGACAGGGGGAGGGAGTGAG.

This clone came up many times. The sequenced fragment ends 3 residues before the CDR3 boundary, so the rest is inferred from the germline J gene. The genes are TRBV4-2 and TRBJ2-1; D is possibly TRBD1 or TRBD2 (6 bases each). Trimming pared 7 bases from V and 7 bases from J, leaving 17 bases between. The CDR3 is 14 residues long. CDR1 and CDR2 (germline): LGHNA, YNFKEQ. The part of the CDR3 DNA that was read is TGTGCCAGCACCGGAGGGGGACCGATTAATGAG. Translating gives CASTGGGPINE. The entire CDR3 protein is CASTGGGPINEQFF.

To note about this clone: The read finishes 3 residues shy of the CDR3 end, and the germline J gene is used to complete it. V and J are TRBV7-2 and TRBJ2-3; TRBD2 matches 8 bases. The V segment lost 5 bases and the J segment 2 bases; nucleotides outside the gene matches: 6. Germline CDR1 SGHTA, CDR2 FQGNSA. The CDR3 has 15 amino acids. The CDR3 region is CASSPGGALTDTQYF. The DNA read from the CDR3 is TGTGCCAGCAGCCCCGGGGGGGCGCTCACAGATACG.

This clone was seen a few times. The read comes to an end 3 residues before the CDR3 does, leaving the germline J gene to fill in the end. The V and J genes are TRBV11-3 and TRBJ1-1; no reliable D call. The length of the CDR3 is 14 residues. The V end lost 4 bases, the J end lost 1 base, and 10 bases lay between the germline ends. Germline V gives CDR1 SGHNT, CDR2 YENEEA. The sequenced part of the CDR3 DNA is TGTGCCAGCAGCTCCTCGACAAGGAACACTGAA. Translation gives CASSSSTRNTE. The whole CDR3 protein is CASSSSTRNTEAFF.

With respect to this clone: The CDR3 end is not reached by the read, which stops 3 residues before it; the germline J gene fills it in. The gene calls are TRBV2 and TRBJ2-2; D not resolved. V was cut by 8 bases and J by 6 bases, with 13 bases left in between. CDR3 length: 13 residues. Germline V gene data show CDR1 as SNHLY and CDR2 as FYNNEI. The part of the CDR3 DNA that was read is TGTGCCAGCTCAGGAAAACCCCCCGGGGAG. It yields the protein CASSGKPPGE. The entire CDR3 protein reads CASSGKPPGELFF.

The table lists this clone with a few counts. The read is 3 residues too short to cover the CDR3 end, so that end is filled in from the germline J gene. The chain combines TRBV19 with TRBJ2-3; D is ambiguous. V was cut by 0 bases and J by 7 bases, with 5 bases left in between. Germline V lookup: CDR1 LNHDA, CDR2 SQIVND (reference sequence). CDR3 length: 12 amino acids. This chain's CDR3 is CASSIDLNTQYF. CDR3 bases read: TGTGCCAGTAGTATAGATCTAAATACG.

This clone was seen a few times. The CDR3 loop is CASSGPGRYYGYTF. The sequenced part of the CDR3 DNA is TGTGCCAGCAGTGGACCGGGTCGCTACTATGGC. V is TRBV6-1 and J is TRBJ1-2; D is ambiguous. The CDR3 goes on 3 residues after the read ends, and that part is filled in from the germline J gene. V dropped 4 bases and J dropped 3 bases, with 12 bases sitting between them. CDR1 is MNHNS and CDR2 is SASEGT in the germline V gene. The CDR3 contains 14 residues.

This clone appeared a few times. The CDR3 bases that were read are TGTGCCTGGGCGCCTCACAGGTCGGAGACC. This sequence encodes CAWAPHRSET. The complete CDR3 protein is CAWAPHRSETQYF. V is TRBV30 and J is TRBJ2-5, with D perhaps matching TRBD1 (5 bases). From the germline J gene comes the end of the CDR3, since the read stops 3 residues before it. CDR3 length equals 13 residues. Germline V gene data show CDR1 as GTSNPN and CDR2 as SVGIG (reference sequence). V was pared by 5 bases and J by 5 bases, with 15 bases between.

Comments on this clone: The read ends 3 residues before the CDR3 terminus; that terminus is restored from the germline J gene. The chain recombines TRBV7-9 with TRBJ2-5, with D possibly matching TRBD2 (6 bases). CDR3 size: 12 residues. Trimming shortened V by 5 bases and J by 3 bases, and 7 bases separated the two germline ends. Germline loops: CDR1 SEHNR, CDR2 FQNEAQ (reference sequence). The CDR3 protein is CASSRREETQYF. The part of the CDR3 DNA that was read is TGTGCCAGCAGCAGGAGGGAAGAGACC.

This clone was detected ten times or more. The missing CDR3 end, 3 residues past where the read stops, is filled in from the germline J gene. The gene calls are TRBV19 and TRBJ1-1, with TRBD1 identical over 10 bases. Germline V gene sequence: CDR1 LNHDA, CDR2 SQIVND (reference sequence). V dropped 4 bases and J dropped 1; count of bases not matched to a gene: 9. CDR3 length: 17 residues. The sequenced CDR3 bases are TGTGCCAGTAGTACCGGGACAGGGGCAACGAGGAACACTGAA. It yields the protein CASSTGTGATRNTE. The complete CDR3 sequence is CASSTGTGATRNTEAFF.

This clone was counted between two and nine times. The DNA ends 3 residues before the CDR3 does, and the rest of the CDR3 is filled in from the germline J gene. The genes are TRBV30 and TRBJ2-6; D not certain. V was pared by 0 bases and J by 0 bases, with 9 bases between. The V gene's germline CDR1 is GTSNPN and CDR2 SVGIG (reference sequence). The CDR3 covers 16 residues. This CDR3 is CAWSVPHSSGANVLTF. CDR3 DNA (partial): TGTGCCTGGAGTGTACCCCACAGCTCTGGGGCCAACGTC. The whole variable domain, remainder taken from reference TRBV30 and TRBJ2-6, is SQTIHQWPATLVQPVGSPLSLECTVEGTSNPNLYWYRQAAGRGLQLLFYSVGIGQISSEVPQNLSASRPQDRQFILSSKKLLLSDSGFYLCAWSVPHSSGANVLTFGAGSRLTVL.

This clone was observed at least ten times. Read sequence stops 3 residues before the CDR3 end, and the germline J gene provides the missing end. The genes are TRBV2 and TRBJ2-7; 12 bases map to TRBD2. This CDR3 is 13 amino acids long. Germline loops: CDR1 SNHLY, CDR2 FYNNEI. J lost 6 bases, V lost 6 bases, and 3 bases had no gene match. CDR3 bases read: TGTGCCAGCAGCCTGACTAGCGGGAGCGAG. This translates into CASSLTSGSE. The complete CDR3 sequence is CASSLTSGSEQYF. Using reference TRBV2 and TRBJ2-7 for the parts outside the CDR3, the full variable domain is EPEVTQTPSHQVTQMGQEVILRCVPISNHLYFYWYRQILGQKVEFLVSFYNNEISEKSEIFDDQFSVERPDGSNFTLKIRSTKLEDSAMYFCASSLTSGSEQYFGPGTRLTVT.

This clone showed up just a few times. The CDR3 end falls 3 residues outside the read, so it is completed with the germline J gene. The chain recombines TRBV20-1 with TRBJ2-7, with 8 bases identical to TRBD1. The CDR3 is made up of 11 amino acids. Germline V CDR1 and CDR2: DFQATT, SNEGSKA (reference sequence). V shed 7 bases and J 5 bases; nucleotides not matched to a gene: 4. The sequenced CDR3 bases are TGCAGTGGACAGGGGATGGACGAG. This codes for CSGQGMDE. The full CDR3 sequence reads CSGQGMDEQYF.

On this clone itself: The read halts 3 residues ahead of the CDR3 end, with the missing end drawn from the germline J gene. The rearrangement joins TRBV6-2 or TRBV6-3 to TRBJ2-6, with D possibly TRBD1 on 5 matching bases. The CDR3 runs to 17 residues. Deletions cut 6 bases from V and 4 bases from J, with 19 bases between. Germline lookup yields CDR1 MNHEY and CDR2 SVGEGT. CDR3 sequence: CASRPDRSSLGANVLTF. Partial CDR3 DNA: TGTGCCAGCAGGCCCGACAGATCCTCTCTGGGGGCCAACGTC.

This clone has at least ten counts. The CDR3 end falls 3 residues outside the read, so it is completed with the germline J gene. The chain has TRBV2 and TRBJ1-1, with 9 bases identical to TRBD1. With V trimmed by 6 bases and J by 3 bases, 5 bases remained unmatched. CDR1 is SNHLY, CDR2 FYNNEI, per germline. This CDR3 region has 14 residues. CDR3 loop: CASRDRTGDTEAFF. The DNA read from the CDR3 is TGTGCCAGCAGAGACCGGACAGGGGACACTGAA.

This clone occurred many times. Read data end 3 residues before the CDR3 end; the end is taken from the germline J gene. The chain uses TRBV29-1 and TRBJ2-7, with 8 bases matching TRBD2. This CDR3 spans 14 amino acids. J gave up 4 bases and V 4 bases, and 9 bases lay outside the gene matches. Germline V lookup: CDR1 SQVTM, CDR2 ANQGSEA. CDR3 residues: CSVAKREINYEQYF. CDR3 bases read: TGCAGCGTTGCCAAGCGGGAGATTAATTACGAG.

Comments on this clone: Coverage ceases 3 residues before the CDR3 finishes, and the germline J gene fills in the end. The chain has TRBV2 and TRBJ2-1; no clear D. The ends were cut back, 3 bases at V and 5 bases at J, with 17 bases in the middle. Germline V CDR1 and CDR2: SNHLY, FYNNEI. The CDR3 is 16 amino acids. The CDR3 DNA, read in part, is TGTGCCAGCAGTGATACAATTACCCTCCGGGACAATGAG. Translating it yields CASSDTITLRDNE. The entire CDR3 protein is CASSDTITLRDNEQFF.

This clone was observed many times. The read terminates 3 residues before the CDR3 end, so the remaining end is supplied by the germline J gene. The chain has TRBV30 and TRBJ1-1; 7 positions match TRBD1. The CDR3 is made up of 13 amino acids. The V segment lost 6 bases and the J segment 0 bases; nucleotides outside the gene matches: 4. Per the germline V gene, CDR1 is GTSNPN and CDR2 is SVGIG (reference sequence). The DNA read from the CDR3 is TGTGCCTGCTCACAGGGGATGAACACTGAA. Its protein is CACSQGMNTE. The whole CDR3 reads CACSQGMNTEAFF.

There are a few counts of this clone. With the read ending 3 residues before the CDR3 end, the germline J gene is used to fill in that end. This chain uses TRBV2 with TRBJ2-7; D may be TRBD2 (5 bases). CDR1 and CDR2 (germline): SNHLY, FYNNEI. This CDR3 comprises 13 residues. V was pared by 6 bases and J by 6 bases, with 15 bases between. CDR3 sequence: CASRIVLTTEQYF. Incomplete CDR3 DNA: TGTGCCAGCAGAATTGTACTGACTACCGAG.

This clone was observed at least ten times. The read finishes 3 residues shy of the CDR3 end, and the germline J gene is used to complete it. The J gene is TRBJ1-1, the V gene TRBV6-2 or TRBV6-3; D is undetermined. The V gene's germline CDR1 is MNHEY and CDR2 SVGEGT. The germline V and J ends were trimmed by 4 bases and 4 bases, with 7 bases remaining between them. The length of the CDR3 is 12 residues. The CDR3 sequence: CASSSWPTEAFF. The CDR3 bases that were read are TGTGCCAGCAGTTCATGGCCCACTGAA.

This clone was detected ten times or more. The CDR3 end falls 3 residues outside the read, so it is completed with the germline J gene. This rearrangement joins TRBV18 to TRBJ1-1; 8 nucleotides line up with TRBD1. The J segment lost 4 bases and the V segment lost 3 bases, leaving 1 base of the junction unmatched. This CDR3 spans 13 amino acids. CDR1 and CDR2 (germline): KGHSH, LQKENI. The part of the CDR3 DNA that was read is TGTGCCAGCTCACCGCAGGGGGCCACTGAA. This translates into CASSPQGATE. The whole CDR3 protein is CASSPQGATEAFF.

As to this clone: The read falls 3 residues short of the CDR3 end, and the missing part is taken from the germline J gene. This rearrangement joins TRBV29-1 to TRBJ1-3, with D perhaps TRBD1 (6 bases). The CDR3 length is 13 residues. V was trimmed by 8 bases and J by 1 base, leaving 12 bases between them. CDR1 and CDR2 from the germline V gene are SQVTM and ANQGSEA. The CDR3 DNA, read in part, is TGCAGCTTCAGGGGACCTTCTGGAAACACC. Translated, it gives CSFRGPSGNT. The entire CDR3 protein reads CSFRGPSGNTIYF.

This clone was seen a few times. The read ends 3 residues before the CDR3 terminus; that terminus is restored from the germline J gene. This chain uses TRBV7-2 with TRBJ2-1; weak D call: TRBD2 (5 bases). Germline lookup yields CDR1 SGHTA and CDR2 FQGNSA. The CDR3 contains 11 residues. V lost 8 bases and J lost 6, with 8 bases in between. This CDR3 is CASGTSNEQFF. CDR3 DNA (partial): TGTGCCAGCGGTACTAGCAATGAG.

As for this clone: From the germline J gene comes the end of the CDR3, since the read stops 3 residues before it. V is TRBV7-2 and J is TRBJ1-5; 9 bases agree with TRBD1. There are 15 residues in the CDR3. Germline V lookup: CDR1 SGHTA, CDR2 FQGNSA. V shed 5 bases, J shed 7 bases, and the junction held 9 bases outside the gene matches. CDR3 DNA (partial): TGTGCCAGCAGCCTTGACAGGGGGGTACGGCAGCCC. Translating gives CASSLDRGVRQP. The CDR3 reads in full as CASSLDRGVRQPQHF.

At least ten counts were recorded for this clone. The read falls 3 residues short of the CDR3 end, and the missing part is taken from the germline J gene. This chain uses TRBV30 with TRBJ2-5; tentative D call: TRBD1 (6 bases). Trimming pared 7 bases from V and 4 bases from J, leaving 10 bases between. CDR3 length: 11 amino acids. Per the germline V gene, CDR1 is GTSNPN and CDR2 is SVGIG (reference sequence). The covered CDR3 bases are TGTGCCTACGAGGGGGTAGAGACC. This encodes CAYEGVET. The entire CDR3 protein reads CAYEGVETQYF.

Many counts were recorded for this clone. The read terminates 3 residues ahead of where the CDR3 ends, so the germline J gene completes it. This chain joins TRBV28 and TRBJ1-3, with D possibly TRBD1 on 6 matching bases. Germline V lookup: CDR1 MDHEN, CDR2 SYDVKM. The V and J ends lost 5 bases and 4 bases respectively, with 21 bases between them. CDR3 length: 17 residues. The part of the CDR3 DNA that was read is TGTGCCAGCAGTCCCACGGACAGTGTGCTGGGCGGAAACACC. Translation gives CASSPTDSVLGGNT. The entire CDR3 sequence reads CASSPTDSVLGGNTIYF.

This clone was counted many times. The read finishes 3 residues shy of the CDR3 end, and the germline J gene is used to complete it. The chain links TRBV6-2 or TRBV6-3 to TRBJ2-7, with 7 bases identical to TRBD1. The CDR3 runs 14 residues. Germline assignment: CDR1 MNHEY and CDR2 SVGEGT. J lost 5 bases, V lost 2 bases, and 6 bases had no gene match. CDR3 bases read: TGTGCCAGCAGTTACGCCGGGACAGAGGACGAG. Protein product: CASSYAGTEDE. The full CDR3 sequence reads CASSYAGTEDEQYF.

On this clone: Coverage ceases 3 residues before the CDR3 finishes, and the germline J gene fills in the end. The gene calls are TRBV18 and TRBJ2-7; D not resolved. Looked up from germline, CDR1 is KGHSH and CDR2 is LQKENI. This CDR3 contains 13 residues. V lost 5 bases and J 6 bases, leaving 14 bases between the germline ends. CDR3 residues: CASSTGPSFEQYF. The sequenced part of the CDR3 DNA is TGTGCCAGCTCAACTGGGCCCAGCTTCGAG.

CDR3 amino acids: CASSSQGNTEAFF. The CDR3 DNA, read in part, is TGTGCCAGCAGCTCCCAGGGGAACACTGAA. V and J are TRBV13 and TRBJ1-1, with D possibly TRBD1 on 5 matching bases. The CDR3 end falls 3 residues outside the read, so it is completed with the germline J gene. CDR3 length: 13 amino acids. Trimming took off 4 bases at V and 1 base at J, with 7 bases between the two ends. Germline CDR1 PRHDT, CDR2 FYEKMQ (reference sequence).

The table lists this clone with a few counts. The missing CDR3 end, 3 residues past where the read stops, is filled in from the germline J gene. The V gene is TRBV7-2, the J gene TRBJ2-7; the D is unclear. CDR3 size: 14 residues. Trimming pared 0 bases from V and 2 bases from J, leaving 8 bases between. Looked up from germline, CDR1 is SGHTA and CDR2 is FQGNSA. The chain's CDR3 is CASSLAGSAYEQYF. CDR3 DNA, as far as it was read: TGTGCCAGCAGCTTAGCAGGCTCTGCCTACGAG.

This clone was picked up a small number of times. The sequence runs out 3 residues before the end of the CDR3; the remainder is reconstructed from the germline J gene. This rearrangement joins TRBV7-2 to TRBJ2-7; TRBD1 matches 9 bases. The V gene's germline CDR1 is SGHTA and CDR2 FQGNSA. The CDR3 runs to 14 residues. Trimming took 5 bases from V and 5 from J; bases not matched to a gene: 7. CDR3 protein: CASSRDRVLNEQYF. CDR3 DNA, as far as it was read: TGTGCCAGCAGCCGGGACAGGGTCTTAAACGAG.

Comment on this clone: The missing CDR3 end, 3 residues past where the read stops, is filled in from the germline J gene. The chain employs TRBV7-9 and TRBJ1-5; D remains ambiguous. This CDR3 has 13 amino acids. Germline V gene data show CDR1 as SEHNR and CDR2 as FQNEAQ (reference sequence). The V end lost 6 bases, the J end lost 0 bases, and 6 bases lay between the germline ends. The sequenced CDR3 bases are TGTGCCAGCAGTCCCGTTAGCAATCAGCCC. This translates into CASSPVSNQP. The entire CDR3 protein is CASSPVSNQPQHF.